A single sample is the source of the 22 T cell receptor beta chains below, sequenced in a study of blood T cell repertoires in COVID-19. Measured with immunoSEQ multiplex PCR; TCRdb has only the in-frame clones, and not every one. The sample holds 200,000 to 250,000 clones, around 88% seen once. The sample consisted of PBMCs or T cells enriched from blood (not recorded which). These receptors all stem from a woman in her forties or fifties with acute COVID-19.

The V gene is TRBV19, the J gene TRBJ1-3; unclear D gene. In germline, CDR1 is LNHDA, CDR2 SQIVND (reference sequence). The V end was cut by 2 bases, the J end by 0 bases, with 8 bases between. The CDR3 is 15 residues long. The CDR3 loop is CASSIQFSSGNTIYF. The CDR3 DNA follows: TGTGCCAGTAGTATACAATTTTCCTCTGGAAACACCATATATTTT.

This chain uses TRBV7-2 with TRBJ1-5, with D perhaps matching TRBD1 (6 bases). CDR3 size: 15 residues. From germline, CDR1 is SGHTA and CDR2 FQGNSA. The germline V and J ends were trimmed by 6 bases and 4 bases, with 16 bases remaining between them. The CDR3 loop is CASSPWGHTNQPQHF. As DNA, the CDR3 is TGTGCCAGCAGTCCTTGGGGACACACTAATCAGCCCCAGCATTTT.

The chain combines TRBV4-1 with TRBJ2-2; TRBD1 is a possible D gene (6 bases). Germline-derived CDR1 and CDR2 are MGHRA and YSYEKL. The CDR3 consists of 16 residues. With 4 bases removed from V and 5 bases from J, the gap between germline ends came to 17 bases. The CDR3 DNA is TGCGCCAGCAGCCCTGCCCTGGGGGCCGTAACCGGGGAGCTGTTTTTT. It translates to CASSPALGAVTGELFF.

The chain uses TRBV6-5 and TRBJ2-5, with 7 bases matching TRBD2. Germline CDR1 MNHEY, CDR2 SVGAGI. Trimming at V came to 6 bases and at J to 6 bases, leaving 13 bases not matched to a gene. This CDR3 contains 15 residues. The chain's CDR3 is CASSSTGTIGQTQYF. As DNA, the CDR3 is TGTGCCAGCAGCTCGACCGGGACTATCGGCCAGACCCAGTACTTC.

CDR3 nucleotide sequence: TGTGCCAGCAGTTCGTCAGTAGCCCAAACCTACGAGCAGTACTTC. It translates to CASSSSVAQTYEQYF. This chain joins TRBV6-2 or TRBV6-3 and TRBJ2-7, with no clear D. Germline V lookup: CDR1 MNHEY, CDR2 SVGEGT. CDR3 size: 15 residues. The V and J ends lost 4 bases and 2 bases respectively, with 15 bases between them.

This clone was detected only a few times. V gene TRBV19 combines with J gene TRBJ1-2, with TRBD1 matching 8 bases. The CDR3 has 15 residues. V was pared by 10 bases and J by 0 bases, with 10 bases of the junction left unmatched. Germline lookup yields CDR1 LNHDA and CDR2 SQIVND (reference sequence). This chain's CDR3 is CATQDRVSANYGYTF. The CDR3 DNA reads as TGTGCCACGCAGGACAGGGTATCAGCTAACTATGGCTACACCTTC.

The chain carries TRBV5-6 and TRBJ2-7; perhaps TRBD1 as D (5 bases). The CDR3 runs 16 residues. In germline, CDR1 is SGHDT, CDR2 YYEEEE. V gave up 3 bases and J gave up 2 bases, with 18 bases separating them. CDR3 residues: CASSSLGQSETYEQYF. The CDR3 coding sequence is TGTGCCAGCAGCTCGCTGGGGCAGTCAGAAACCTACGAGCAGTACTTC. Complete variable domain (other parts from reference TRBV5-6 and TRBJ2-7): DAGVTQSPTHLIKTRGQQVTLRCSPKSGHDTVSWYQQALGQGPQFIFQYYEEEERQRGNFPDRFSGHQFPNYSSELNVNALLLGDSALYLCASSSLGQSETYEQYFGPGTRLTVT.

This chain joins TRBV3-1 (or the pseudogene TRBV3-2) and TRBJ2-7; D remains ambiguous. V lost 3 bases and J 2 bases, leaving 2 bases between the germline ends. The germline CDR1 and CDR2 sequences are LGHDT and YNNKEL (reference sequence). This CDR3 contains 11 residues. CDR3 coding DNA: TGTGCCAGCAGCCACACCTACGAGCAGTACTTC. Its translation: CASSHTYEQYF.

J is TRBJ2-1 and V is TRBV4-3, with a possible D match to TRBD1 (6 bases). Germline V gene data show CDR1 as LGHNA and CDR2 as YSLEER. The length of the CDR3 is 15 residues. Trimming stripped 5 bases from V and 9 bases from J, with 20 bases between. The CDR3 is CASSIATGTSSEQFF. In DNA form, the CDR3 reads TGCGCCAGCAGCATCGCCACAGGGACCTCGAGTGAGCAGTTCTTC.

The chain couples TRBV4-2 to TRBJ1-5; unclear D gene. The CDR3 has 17 residues. CDR1 and CDR2 from the germline V gene are LGHNA and YNFKEQ. V was trimmed by 0 bases and J by 6 bases, leaving 18 bases between them. The DNA for the CDR3 is TGTGCCAGCAGCCAAGATGGCCCCGGCAGGCTTACTCAGCCCCAGCATTTT. The encoded protein is CASSQDGPGRLTQPQHF.

V gene TRBV2 combines with J gene TRBJ1-1, with TRBD1 identical over 7 bases. The J segment lost 5 bases and the V segment lost 6 bases, leaving 9 bases of the junction unmatched. From germline, CDR1 is SNHLY and CDR2 FYNNEI. The CDR3 is 14 residues long. The CDR3 spells CASRGHRGWTEAFF. In nucleotides, the CDR3 is TGTGCCAGCAGAGGACACAGGGGATGGACTGAAGCTTTCTTT.

The chain employs TRBV5-1 and TRBJ2-1, with 8 bases fitting TRBD1. From germline, CDR1 is SGHRS and CDR2 YFSETQ. The CDR3 loop spans 16 amino acids. The V and J ends lost 4 bases and 7 bases, in that order; junction bases with no gene match: 13. CDR3 amino acids: CASSPLARTGLNEQFF. CDR3 bases: TGCGCCAGCAGCCCCCTAGCCAGGACAGGGCTTAATGAGCAGTTCTTC.

In nucleotides, the CDR3 is TGTGCCAGCAGCGTAGGGTCCCTGGGGAGGGAAAACATTCAGTACTTC. Translated, it gives CASSVGSLGRENIQYF. The chain carries TRBV9 and TRBJ2-4; 7 nucleotides line up with TRBD2. This CDR3 comprises 16 residues. The trim removed 0 bases at V and 5 bases at J, leaving 8 bases unmatched. Germline V gives CDR1 SGDLS, CDR2 YYNGEE.

The V and J genes are TRBV10-3 and TRBJ1-2; 7 bases map to TRBD1. The CDR3 consists of 14 residues. Germline V CDR1 and CDR2: ENHRY, SYGVKD. V lost 6 bases to trimming and J lost 0 bases; unmatched junction nucleotides: 4. The DNA of the CDR3 is TGTGCCATCAGAAACGACAGGGCTAACTATGGCTACACCTTC. Translation: CAIRNDRANYGYTF.

This chain connects TRBV7-9 to TRBJ2-7; tentatively, D is TRBD1 (5 bases). Germline lookup yields CDR1 SEHNR and CDR2 FQNEAQ (reference sequence). The CDR3 consists of 14 residues. The germline V and J ends were trimmed by 5 bases and 5 bases, with 16 bases remaining between them. This CDR3 is CASSPNQDSHEQYF. The DNA of the CDR3 is TGTGCCAGCAGCCCAAACCAAGACAGTCACGAGCAGTACTTC.

V usage is TRBV5-1 and J usage is TRBJ2-7; 9 bases agree with TRBD2. The CDR3 runs 15 residues. Unmatched junction bases numbered 6, after V lost 0 bases and J lost 5 bases. Per germline, CDR1 SGHRS and CDR2 YFSETQ. The CDR3 loop is CASSLGGRAIDEQYF. Written as DNA, the CDR3 is TGCGCCAGCAGCTTGGGCGGGAGGGCCATTGACGAGCAGTACTTC. Full variable domain (missing parts from reference TRBV5-1 and TRBJ2-7): KAGVTQTPRYLIKTRGQQVTLSCSPISGHRSVSWYQQTPGQGLQFLFEYFSETQRNKGNFPGRFSGRQFSNSRSEMNVSTLELGDSALYLCASSLGGRAIDEQYFGPGTRLTVT.

The gene calls are TRBV4-3 and TRBJ2-7; 10 nucleotides match TRBD2. CDR1 and CDR2 (germline): LGHNA, YSLEER. The CDR3 consists of 15 residues. Trimming took 3 bases from V and 6 from J; bases not matched to a gene: 8. In nucleotides, the CDR3 is TGCGCCAGCAGCCAGAGAATAGCGGGAGGTCTCGAGCAGTACTTC. Protein product: CASSQRIAGGLEQYF.

J is TRBJ1-1 and V is TRBV19; 8 bases agree with TRBD1. The V and J ends lost 9 bases and 4 bases, in that order; junction bases with no gene match: 22. Germline V CDR1 and CDR2: LNHDA, SQIVND (reference sequence). The CDR3 length is 18 residues. As DNA, the CDR3 is TGTGCCAGCAGTTCCCCTGCCACCGGCAGGGGGCTTGGCACTGAAGCTTTCTTT. Translating gives CASSSPATGRGLGTEAFF.

This sequence joins TRBV5-8 and TRBJ2-2, with 7 bases that match TRBD1. CDR3 length equals 16 residues. CDR1 SGHTS and CDR2 YDEGEE come from the germline V gene. The V and J ends lost 1 base and 0 bases, in that order; junction bases with no gene match: 3. The CDR3 region is CASSLNRGTNTGELFF. The CDR3 bases are TGTGCCAGCAGCTTGAACAGGGGTACGAACACCGGGGAGCTGTTTTTT.

The chain couples TRBV15 to TRBJ2-7; 9 nucleotides match TRBD1. The CDR3 has 14 residues. Germline V gene sequence: CDR1 LNHNV, CDR2 YYDKDF (reference sequence). Losses at the gene ends were 3 bases for V and 3 bases for J; bases not matched to a gene: 3. The CDR3 coding sequence is TGTGCCACCAGCAGGGACAGGGGCAACTACGAGCAGTACTTC. It encodes CATSRDRGNYEQYF.

This clone was picked up a small number of times. The rearrangement joins TRBV7-8 to TRBJ1-3; 8 nucleotides agree with TRBD1. Trimming removed 5 bases from V and 2 bases from J; junction bases left unmatched: 8. The CDR3 is 16 residues long. Germline V gene lookup returns CDR1 SGHVS and CDR2 FQNEAQ. Here the CDR3 DNA reads TGTGCCAGCAGCCCGTCCCCGGACAGGGCTGGAAACACCATATATTTT. Translating it yields CASSPSPDRAGNTIYF. Full variable domain (rest looked up from reference TRBV7-8 and TRBJ1-3): GAGVSQSPRYKVAKRGQDVALRCDPISGHVSLFWYQQALGQGPEFLTYFQNEAQLDKSGLPSDRFFAERPEGSVSTLKIQRTQQEDSAVYLCASSPSPDRAGNTIYFGEGSWLTVV.

The chain employs TRBV28 and TRBJ2-7, with D tentatively TRBD1 (5 bases). The germline gives CDR1 MDHEN, CDR2 SYDVKM. The CDR3 covers 13 residues. V was shortened by 6 bases and J by 0 bases, with 9 bases between the two germline ends. CDR3 nucleotides: TGTGCCAGCAGCAGGACACCCTCCTACGAGCAGTACTTC. Amino acid sequence: CASSRTPSYEQYF.